The clone carrying this T cell receptor (beta chain) came up a few times. What it binds is unknown. Primers included in the PCR were 60 Vbeta and 13 Jbeta primers. Clones were sequenced by immunoSEQ multiplex PCR, and TCRdb holds only the in-frame ones, with some missing. This table has about 150,000 clones, around 79% appearing once. The record originates from a study of cytomegalovirus exposure and HLA in healthy donors. Study background: An earlier analysis identified 110 million or so unique TCR beta sequences in about 190 million T cells. General study findings and limits: Productive rates of about 87% or about 30% were seen for most TCR beta V segments in an earlier analysis.

Donors likely had unrecorded immune exposures despite being nominally healthy when sampled. Between the trimmed V and J ends, which lost 7 bases and 8 bases, there was a span of 17 bases. Germline V gene sequence: CDR1 MNHNS, CDR2 SASEGT. The CDR3 loop spans 13 amino acids. The chain has TRBV6-1 and TRBJ1-2, with D possibly being TRBD1 (6 bases). What was sequenced was PBMCs. This clonotype originated in a human donor in good health. The CDR3 loop is CASIGGLSDGYTF. The DNA of the CDR3 is TGTGCCAGCATTGGGGGCCTCTCCGACGGCTACACCTTC.